This is a list of T cell receptor beta chains from one sample in a study of spatial heterogeneity in lung cancer. TCRdb reprocessed the 5' RACE reads via MiXCR and lists one record per CDR3 protein. The profile shows more than 5,000 distinct CDR3 sequences, roughly an eighth of them singletons. The starting material was normal lung tissue next to the tumor, obtained at surgery. The receptors were gathered from a male donor with early-stage non-small cell lung cancer. Both conserved end residues are part of each CDR3. The D gene is left open where the match is weak. Clone size, where shown, is once, few, many, or a class for clones that have expanded.

>TRBJ2-4|once|.|TRBV10-3
TGTGCCATCAGTGAGGAAATGAGCGCCAAAAACATTCAGTACTTC
CAISEEMSAKNIQYF
>TRBJ2-3|many|.|TRBV12-3/TRBV12-4
TGTGCCAGCACTCTGGGTCCGGTCACAGATACGCAGTATTTT
CASTLGPVTDTQYF
>TRBJ1-3|large|.|TRBV6-6
TGTGCCAGCACCGATACGGGGAGCTCTGGAAACACCATATATTTT
CASTDTGSSGNTIYF
>TRBJ1-1|many|.|TRBV21-1
TGTGCCAGCAGCAAATGGGGAGGGGGATTCCACCAGGGAGAAGCTGAAGCTTTCTTT
CASSKWGGGFHQGEAEAFF
>TRBJ2-1|medium-sized|TRBD2|TRBV15
TGTGCCACCAGCAGGGCCGGACTAGACTCCTACAATGAGCAGTTCTTC
CATSRAGLDSYNEQFF
>TRBJ2-1|many|TRBD2|TRBV12-3/TRBV12-4
TGTGCCAGCAGACGTCGGCTAGCGGGAGGGAAAGGCTTAGATGAGCAGTTCTTC
CASRRRLAGGKGLDEQFF
>TRBJ2-7|medium-sized|.|TRBV6-5
TGTGCCAGCAGTTACGTAGAAGGATCCTACGAGCAGTACTTC
CASSYVEGSYEQYF
>TRBJ2-5|many|TRBD2|TRBV5-1
TGCGCCAGCAGCCTCGGCACTAGCGGGAGGGCCGACCAAGAGACCCAGTACTTC
CASSLGTSGRADQETQYF
>TRBJ2-1|medium-sized|.|TRBV13
TGTGCCAGCAGCTTAGAGGGGGGTAGCTCCTACAATGAGCAGTTCTTC
CASSLEGGSSYNEQFF
>TRBJ2-1|many|TRBD2|TRBV6-2/TRBV6-3
TGTGCCAGCAGTTACCCTAGCGGGAGGAAATACAATGAGCAGTTCTTC
CASSYPSGRKYNEQFF
>TRBJ2-1|.|.|TRBV12-3/TRBV12-4
TGTGCCAGCAGTCCTTGGTCCTTCAATGAGCAGTTCTTC
CASSPWSFNEQFF
>TRBJ2-3|many|.|TRBV28
TGTGCCAGCAGTTTATTCTCAGGGGTGGCAGATACGCAGTATTTT
CASSLFSGVADTQYF
>TRBJ2-5|many|.|TRBV7-2
TGTGTCAGCAGCTTTGGAAGCGGGGAGACCCAGTACTTC
CVSSFGSGETQYF
>TRBJ2-7|many|.|TRBV13
TGTGCCAGCAGCTCCACAGGGATATCCGAGCAGTACTTC
CASSSTGISEQYF
>TRBJ2-1|medium-sized|.|TRBV24-1
TGTGCCACCAGTGACTTTACAGGGAATGAGCAGTTCTTC
CATSDFTGNEQFF
>TRBJ2-5|medium-sized|TRBD1|TRBV6-2/TRBV6-3
TGTGCCAGCAGTCTAAAGACAGGGGGGTTCGTGGAGACCCAGTACTTC
CASSLKTGGFVETQYF
>TRBJ2-1|.|TRBD1|TRBV28
TGTGCCAGCAGAATAACAGGGGTTAAGGAGCAGTTCTTC
CASRITGVKEQFF
>TRBJ2-2|.|.|TRBV12-3/TRBV12-4
TGTGCCAGCAGGAGGACATATACGAACACCGGGGAGATGTTTTTT
CASRRTYTNTGEMFF
>TRBJ1-1|.|.|TRBV12-3/TRBV12-4
TGTGCCAGCAGTTCTCGCGAGGACCCTGAAGCTTTCTTT
CASSSREDPEAFF
>TRBJ2-7|large|.|TRBV29-1
TGCAGCGTTGAAGACCCCCTAGAGGGAGAGCAGTACTTC
CSVEDPLEGEQYF
>TRBJ2-1|few|.|TRBV24-1
TGTGCCACAAGAGGGGCAGGGGAATACAATGAGCAGTTCTTC
CATRGAGEYNEQFF
>TRBJ2-3|.|.|TRBV10-3
TGTGCCATCACCCAAACTAGAGACGCAGATACGCAGTATTTT
CAITQTRDADTQYF
>TRBJ2-3|few|.|TRBV12-3/TRBV12-4
TGTGCCAGCAGCCCCTGGAAGGGCGGTTTCACAGATACGCAGTATTTT
CASSPWKGGFTDTQYF